The clone carrying this TCR beta chain occurred many times. Documented time point: blood at routine non-recurrence follow-up after resection. The sample belongs to a study of spatial heterogeneity in lung cancer. The V end was cut by 0 bases, the J end by 4 bases, with 14 bases between. Germline values: CDR1 DFQATT, CDR2 SNEGSKA (reference sequence). The CDR3 is 15 residues long. TCRdb reprocessed the 5' RACE reads with MiXCR, giving one entry per CDR3 protein. The sample shows tens of thousands of distinct CDR3 sequences, approximately 12% of them seen only once. The chain recombines TRBV20-1 with TRBJ2-3; D gene unclear. The sample here was PBMCs, taken at follow-up. This TCR came from a male donor with early-stage non-small cell lung cancer. This CDR3 is CSARDLRVNADTQYF. The CDR3, as DNA: TGCAGTGCTAGAGATTTAAGGGTAAACGCAGATACGCAGTATTTT.